Many counts were recorded for the clone carrying this T cell receptor (beta chain). What it binds is not known. This sample stems from a study of CD8+CD57+ T cells in acquired aplastic anemia. Looking at the study overall: CD4+ and CD8+ cells, once sorted, gave DNA averaging roughly 3.4 ug. Study-level points and caveats: Patients versus controls showed no significant CD8+ Simpson's diversity difference. In common between the patients and the controls were around 30 CD8+ CDR3 sequences.

Germline CDR1 is LNHNV and CDR2 is YYDKDF (reference sequence). The V gene lost 0 bases and the J gene lost 4 bases, with 4 bases spanning the gap. The length of the CDR3 is 13 residues. According to the study, genomic DNA was the template for TCR beta VDJ and CDR3 profiling. From the reads, TCRdb called clonotypes with MiXCR, one entry per CDR3 protein. The sample yields about 210,000 distinct CDR3 sequences, 34% seen once. This chain uses TRBV15 with TRBJ2-1; no reliable D call. The specimen sequenced was sorted CD4+, CD8+, or CD8+CD57+ T cells (not recorded which) from PBMCs. The sequence was obtained from a human donor in good health, serving as a control. The CDR3 sequence: CATSREAYNEQFF. In nucleotides, the CDR3 is TGTGCCACCAGCAGAGAGGCGTACAATGAGCAGTTCTTC.